These 3 T cell receptor beta chains share one sample of origin, sequenced in a study of blood T cells in healthy people across ages. A sample-barcoded 5' primer and a J-beta primer mix were used in a second PCR of about 6 to 11 cycles. TCRdb analysed the 5' RACE reads with MiXCR anew, one entry per CDR3 protein. Of roughly 1.5 million distinct CDR3 sequences listed, approximately 43% are singletons. The sample comprised blood. The receptors shown here come from a woman younger than 35 in good health.

This clonotype was seen a handful of times. The chain combines TRBV20-1 with TRBJ2-5; D is ambiguous. V lost 3 bases to trimming and J lost 3 bases, with 11 bases between them. Germline V lookup: CDR1 DFQATT, CDR2 SNEGSKA (reference sequence). This CDR3 is 13 amino acids long. The CDR3 DNA follows: TGCAGTGCTAGGGGTCAGATAAAAGAGACCCAGTACTTC. Translated, it gives CSARGQIKETQYF.

V and J are TRBV3-1 and TRBJ2-7; D unclear. Germline V gene lookup returns CDR1 LGHDT and CDR2 YNNKEL (reference sequence). V was clipped by 2 bases and J by 1 base, with 9 bases between them. The CDR3 is made up of 14 amino acids. The CDR3 reads CASSQNRVSYEQYF. Written as DNA, the CDR3 is TGTGCCAGCAGCCAAAACCGGGTATCCTACGAGCAGTACTTC.

This clonotype came up once. At one end the junction does not follow the germline gene, possibly because of a read error. V and J are TRBV7-2 and TRBJ2-1, with D possibly matching TRBD2 (6 bases). This CDR3 comprises 15 residues. CDR1 SGHTA and CDR2 FQGNSA come from the germline V gene. The CDR3 nucleotides read TGTGCTAGCAGCCCTCACGCGGGGTCCTACAATGAGCAGTTCTTC. Encoded protein: CASSPHAGSYNEQFF.